These 9 T cell receptor beta chains were sequenced from one sample in a study of blood T cell repertoires in COVID-19 (dated by TCRdb to 2020 to 2022). The library was built by means of the immunoSEQ multiplex PCR assay. Imported from immuneACCESS, the table was reduced by TCRdb to in-frame sequences with V and J called. These copies leave out some clones; in studies compared against another copy, an unresolved V gene accounts for under half, and the cause of the remainder is not known. Within this sample are some 160,000 clones, with approximately 80% of them counted one time only. Clones ranked in the top ten supply roughly 14% of the sample. The sequenced sample was peripheral blood. The receptors derive from a woman older than 75 with acute or convalescent COVID-19.

This rearrangement joins TRBV2 to TRBJ1-3; no clear D gene. The CDR3 covers 14 residues. In germline, CDR1 is SNHLY, CDR2 FYNNEI. V dropped 4 bases and J dropped 4 bases, with 11 bases sitting between them. This CDR3 is CASSGGLLGNTIYF. CDR3 bases: TGTGCCAGCAGTGGCGGACTCTTAGGAAACACCATATATTTT. Supplemented by reference TRBV2 and TRBJ1-3, the full variable domain reads EPEVTQTPSHQVTQMGQEVILRCVPISNHLYFYWYRQILGQKVEFLVSFYNNEISEKSEIFDDQFSVERPDGSNFTLKIRSTKLEDSAMYFCASSGGLLGNTIYFGEGSWLTVV.

The V gene is TRBV30, the J gene TRBJ2-7; TRBD2 is a possible D gene (6 bases). V lost 2 bases and J lost 4, with 12 bases in between. This CDR3 spans 13 amino acids. Germline V CDR1 and CDR2: GTSNPN, SVGIG (reference sequence). Written as DNA, the CDR3 is TGTGCCTGGAGTCCCGGGAGTCGATACGAGCAGTACTTC. This encodes CAWSPGSRYEQYF. Drawing the rest from reference TRBV30 and TRBJ2-7, the complete variable domain is SQTIHQWPATLVQPVGSPLSLECTVEGTSNPNLYWYRQAAGRGLQLLFYSVGIGQISSEVPQNLSASRPQDRQFILSSKKLLLSDSGFYLCAWSPGSRYEQYFGPGTRLTVT.

The DNA for the CDR3 is TGCGCCAGCAGCACAGGGACAGGGGTTAACTATGGCTACACCTTC. It specifies CASSTGTGVNYGYTF. The chain is built from TRBV5-1 and TRBJ1-2, with 10 bases matching TRBD1. CDR3 length: 15 amino acids. Germline V gene data show CDR1 as SGHRS and CDR2 as YFSETQ. V shed 4 bases and J 1 base; nucleotides not matched to a gene: 4.

This clone was seen only once. The rearrangement joins TRBV7-6 to TRBJ2-3; 8 nucleotides match TRBD1. V trimming: 2 bases; J trimming: 6 bases; junction bases outside the gene matches: 7. The CDR3 covers 15 residues. The V gene's germline CDR1 is SGHVS and CDR2 FNYEAQ. DNA of the CDR3: TGTGCCAGCAGCTTAAGGACAGGGCAGGGGGATACGCAGTATTTT. Translation: CASSLRTGQGDTQYF.

The J gene is TRBJ2-3, the V gene TRBV2; 9 bases are a match to TRBD1. V was clipped by 4 bases and J by 4 bases; unmatched bases: 3. Germline assignment: CDR1 SNHLY and CDR2 FYNNEI. The CDR3 totals 14 residues. This chain's CDR3 is CASSVQGASDTQYF. The CDR3 DNA follows: TGTGCCAGCAGTGTACAGGGGGCCTCAGATACGCAGTATTTT.

The chain has TRBV10-2 and TRBJ2-1, with 7 bases lining up with TRBD2. From germline, CDR1 is WSHSY and CDR2 SAAADI. V dropped 6 bases and J dropped 5; count of bases not matched to a gene: 10. The CDR3 has 15 amino acids. CDR3 in DNA: TGCGCCAGCAGAGGAAGCGGGGCCTCGAACAATGAGCAGTTCTTC. Translating it yields CASRGSGASNNEQFF.

This clone was observed many times. V usage is TRBV29-1 and J usage is TRBJ2-5; D gene uncertain. The germline V gene has CDR1 SQVTM and CDR2 ANQGSEA. V lost 6 bases, J lost 1 base, and 9 bases lay in between. The CDR3 sequence is 12 residues long. In DNA form, the CDR3 reads TGCAGCGTCAGACACGGCCAAGAGACCCAGTACTTC. Amino acids: CSVRHGQETQYF. Variable domain in full (rest from reference TRBV29-1 and TRBJ2-5): SAVISQKPSRDICQRGTSLTIQCQVDSQVTMMFWYRQQPGQSLTLIATANQGSEATYESGFVIDKFPISRPNLTFSTLTVSNMSPEDSSIYLCSVRHGQETQYFGPGTRLLVL.

This clone appeared once. This rearrangement joins TRBV28 to TRBJ1-6; TRBD1 matches 7 bases. The CDR3 is made up of 15 amino acids. The V and J ends lost 7 bases and 10 bases, in that order; junction bases with no gene match: 13. Germline assignment: CDR1 MDHEN and CDR2 SYDVKM. CDR3 loop: CASNVPDRVGSPLHF. The CDR3 DNA reads as TGTGCCAGCAACGTCCCCGACAGGGTCGGCTCACCCCTCCACTTT. The full variable domain, its missing parts supplied by reference TRBV28 and TRBJ1-6, is DVKVTQSSRYLVKRTGEKVFLECVQDMDHENMFWYRQDPGLGLRLIYFSYDVKMKEKGDIPEGYSVSREKKERFSLILESASTNQTSMYLCASNVPDRVGSPLHFGNGTRLTVT.

V and J are TRBV12-5 and TRBJ2-2; possibly TRBD1 for D (6 bases). V was cut by 6 bases and J by 1 base, with 6 bases left in between. The CDR3 sequence is 13 residues long. Per germline, CDR1 LGHNT and CDR2 FRNRAP. The CDR3 DNA reads as TGTGCTAGTGGGACAGGGAACACCGGGGAGCTGTTTTTT. It is translated as CASGTGNTGELFF. Filled out from reference TRBV12-5 and TRBJ2-2, the complete variable domain reads DARVTQTPRHKVTEMGQEVTMRCQPILGHNTVFWYRQTMMQGLELLAYFRNRAPLDDSGMPKDRFSAEMPDATLATLKIQPSEPRDSAVYFCASGTGNTGELFFGEGSRLTVL.